This T cell receptor (beta chain) emerged from a study of T-cell reconstitution after alpha-beta-depleted transplantation in children. V gave up 9 bases and J gave up 3 bases; unmatched junction bases: 4. The CDR3 consists of 13 residues. The germline V gene encodes CDR1 MNHNS and CDR2 SASEGT. Using unique molecular identifiers, the investigators prepared the TCRbeta library. Each CDR3 protein gets one entry after TCRdb re-called the PCR reads with MiXCR. The repertoire includes some 530,000 distinct CDR3 sequences, about an eighth of them detected once, and about 5% sits in the top ten. The TCR was taken from a human donor who donated a stem cell graft to a child with combined immunodeficiency. The input for sequencing was PBMCs from the stem cell graft donor, taken from the stem cell graft. V and J are TRBV6-1 and TRBJ2-3, with TRBD2 matching over 9 bases. As DNA, the CDR3 is TGTGCCAGTCGGCGGGAGGGGACAGATACGCAGTATTTT. This codes for CASRREGTDTQYF.